One and the same sample provided the 31 T cell receptor beta chains below, sequenced in a study of blood T cell repertoires in COVID-19 (dated by TCRdb to about 2020). To prepare the library, the immunoSEQ multiplex PCR assay was applied. Sourced from immuneACCESS, this table was stored by TCRdb with only in-frame sequences that have V and J called. A share of the clones is absent; for the studies checked, an unresolved V gene accounts for under half, and the remainder has no known explanation. This sample holds tens of thousands of clones; under 85% were observed only once. The ten largest make up approximately 3.5% of the sample. The source material was peripheral blood. These TCRs come from a woman aged 80 or over with acute or convalescent COVID-19.

The rearrangement uses TRBV7-9 and TRBJ2-7, with 10 bases lining up with TRBD1. CDR3 size: 15 residues. With 2 bases clipped from V and 2 bases from J, the junction kept 3 bases outside the gene matches. Germline V lookup: CDR1 SEHNR, CDR2 FQNEAQ (reference sequence). Here the CDR3 reads CASSLMGQGPYEQYF. CDR3 DNA: TGTGCCAGCAGCTTAATGGGACAGGGGCCCTACGAGCAGTACTTC.

CDR3 coding DNA: TGTGCCAGCAGCCCCGGGACAAATCAGCCCCAGCATTTT. This gives the protein CASSPGTNQPQHF. The J gene is TRBJ1-5, the V gene TRBV12-3 or TRBV12-4; a weak D match, TRBD1 (6 bases). Trimming took 6 bases from V and 4 from J, leaving 10 bases between them. CDR3 size: 13 residues.

This chain joins TRBV4-1 and TRBJ1-6, with TRBD1 as a possible D gene (5 bases). Trimming took off 4 bases at V and 8 bases at J, with 18 bases between the two ends. Germline V gene data show CDR1 as MGHRA and CDR2 as YSYEKL. This CDR3 has 16 amino acids. CDR3 DNA sequence: TGCGCCAGCAGCCGTTCGACCGGGACTGACTATTCACCCCTCCACTTT. This codes for CASSRSTGTDYSPLHF.

The chain links TRBV2 to TRBJ1-6; 7 bases map to TRBD1. In germline, CDR1 is SNHLY, CDR2 FYNNEI. The V and J ends lost 0 bases and 5 bases, in that order; junction bases with no gene match: 4. The CDR3 consists of 16 residues. In DNA form, the CDR3 reads TGTGCCAGCAGTGAAGCGGCCAGGGGGAATAATTCACCCCTCCACTTT. It is translated as CASSEAARGNNSPLHF.

This chain links TRBV7-2 with TRBJ1-5, with 7 bases fitting TRBD1. The CDR3 length is 16 residues. After removal of 2 bases from V and 2 bases from J, the junction contained 6 bases not matched to a gene. The V gene's germline CDR1 is SGHTA and CDR2 FQGNSA. CDR3 in DNA: TGTGCCAGCAGCTTAAACAGGGGAATAGGCAATCAGCCCCAGCATTTT. Its protein product is CASSLNRGIGNQPQHF.

CDR3 region: CASSAQQGGTIYF. Here the CDR3 DNA reads TGTGCCAGCAGTGCCCAACAGGGTGGCACCATATATTTT. The gene calls are TRBV25-1 and TRBJ1-3; perhaps TRBD1 as D (6 bases). Trimming removed 4 bases at V and 9 bases at J, with 13 bases between. The CDR3 contains 13 residues. The germline gives CDR1 MGHDK, CDR2 SYGVNS.

CDR3: CASSLGGSNYGYTF. CDR3 in DNA: TGTGCCAGCAGCTTAGGGGGTTCTAACTATGGCTACACCTTC. The chain has TRBV5-6 and TRBJ1-2, with D perhaps matching TRBD1 (6 bases). CDR3 length: 14 residues. V was trimmed by 2 bases and J by 0 bases, leaving 8 bases between them. Per germline, CDR1 SGHDT and CDR2 YYEEEE. The full variable domain, with the rest looked up from reference TRBV5-6 and TRBJ1-2, is DAGVTQSPTHLIKTRGQQVTLRCSPKSGHDTVSWYQQALGQGPQFIFQYYEEEERQRGNFPDRFSGHQFPNYSSELNVNALLLGDSALYLCASSLGGSNYGYTFGSGTRLTVV.

The rearrangement links TRBV9 to TRBJ1-2; TRBD1 might be the D (6 bases). Germline V gene lookup returns CDR1 SGDLS and CDR2 YYNGEE. Trimming shortened V by 4 bases and J by 3 bases, and 16 bases separated the two germline ends. This CDR3 region has 15 residues. The CDR3 is CASSSTGRGHYGYTF. The CDR3 region has the DNA TGTGCCAGCAGCTCCACGGGCAGGGGACACTATGGCTACACCTTC.

This clone was seen only once. The J gene is TRBJ2-6, the V gene TRBV4-3; 8 bases fit TRBD1. This CDR3 contains 16 residues. Looked up from germline, CDR1 is LGHNA and CDR2 is YSLEER. J gave up 4 bases and V 1 base, and 3 bases lay outside the gene matches. The CDR3: CASSQGQGRGANVLTF. The CDR3 DNA reads TGCGCCAGCAGCCAAGGACAGGGGCGGGGGGCCAACGTCCTGACTTTC.

This rearrangement joins TRBV3-1 (or the pseudogene TRBV3-2) to TRBJ1-5; no clear D. Per germline, CDR1 LGHDT and CDR2 YNNKEL (reference sequence). The CDR3 spans 15 residues. The V and J ends lost 2 bases and 3 bases respectively, with 11 bases between them. CDR3 in amino acids: CASSQIWEPNQPQHF. In nucleotides, the CDR3 is TGTGCCAGCAGCCAAATATGGGAGCCCAATCAGCCCCAGCATTTT.

The V gene is TRBV9, the J gene TRBJ2-4, with a weak D call TRBD1 (6 bases). The germline gives CDR1 SGDLS, CDR2 YYNGEE. The CDR3 loop spans 14 amino acids. The V end lost 4 bases, the J end lost 7 bases, and 15 bases lay between the germline ends. The CDR3 spells CASSPPTGTNIQYF. The CDR3 coding sequence is TGTGCCAGCAGCCCACCAACAGGGACCAACATTCAGTACTTC.

The chain employs TRBV19 and TRBJ2-3; D may be TRBD1 (7 bases). The CDR3 extends over 15 amino acids. Germline lookup yields CDR1 LNHDA and CDR2 SQIVND (reference sequence). The CDR3 region has the DNA TGTGGCGCGGGCGGAGGCAGGGGGGGCACAGATACGCAGTATTTT. The encoded protein is CGAGGGRGGTDTQYF.

This clone was seen more than once but under ten times. The genes are TRBV14 and TRBJ2-2; no definite D call. Trimming removed 0 bases at V and 7 bases at J, with 12 bases between. Germline V gives CDR1 SGHDN, CDR2 FVKESK. This CDR3 spans 15 amino acids. The CDR3 DNA reads as TGTGCCAGCAGCCAAGATCATCGACTCAGCGGGGAGCTGTTTTTT. It is translated as CASSQDHRLSGELFF. The full variable domain, with the rest looked up from reference TRBV14 and TRBJ2-2, is EAGVTQFPSHSVIEKGQTVTLRCDPISGHDNLYWYRRVMGKEIKFLLHFVKESKQDESGMPNNRFLAERTGGTYSTLKVQPAELEDSGVYFCASSQDHRLSGELFFGEGSRLTVL.

CDR3 nucleotides: TGTGCCAGCAGTTCGCCCTTAGTCCAGCCCCAGCATTTT. Translated, it gives CASSSPLVQPQHF. The chain joins TRBV28 to TRBJ1-5; D gene uncertain. Germline V gene sequence: CDR1 MDHEN, CDR2 SYDVKM. V was pared by 4 bases and J by 7 bases, with 11 bases between. The CDR3 covers 13 residues.

The rearrangement uses TRBV7-9 and TRBJ1-1; 8 positions match TRBD1. The CDR3 is made up of 13 amino acids. J was trimmed by 11 bases and V by 4 bases; bases with no gene match: 9. The germline V gene has CDR1 SEHNR and CDR2 FQNEAQ (reference sequence). CDR3 in amino acids: CASSSPGQERAFF. The CDR3 DNA sequence: TGTGCCAGCAGCTCTCCGGGACAGGAGAGGGCTTTCTTT.

The V call is TRBV28, the J call TRBJ2-7, with TRBD1 identical over 11 bases. The germline V gene encodes CDR1 MDHEN and CDR2 SYDVKM. The CDR3 runs 13 residues. V dropped 5 bases and J dropped 7; count of bases not matched to a gene: 4. This CDR3 reads CASSTDRGPEQYF. As DNA, the CDR3 is TGTGCCAGCAGTACGGACAGGGGGCCGGAGCAGTACTTC. Combining the CDR3 with reference TRBV28 and TRBJ2-7 gives the whole variable domain DVKVTQSSRYLVKRTGEKVFLECVQDMDHENMFWYRQDPGLGLRLIYFSYDVKMKEKGDIPEGYSVSREKKERFSLILESASTNQTSMYLCASSTDRGPEQYFGPGTRLTVT.

This clone was seen more than once but under ten times. The J gene is TRBJ1-2, the V gene TRBV27; maybe TRBD1 (6 bases). The CDR3 is made up of 13 amino acids. Per the germline V gene, CDR1 is MNHEY and CDR2 is SMNVEV (reference sequence). Trimming pared 5 bases from V and 4 bases from J, leaving 11 bases between. The CDR3 loop reads CASSGQGFYGYTF. CDR3 DNA: TGTGCCAGCAGTGGTCAGGGGTTCTATGGCTACACCTTC.

The chain carries TRBV5-6 and TRBJ2-1; 8 nucleotides line up with TRBD1. The CDR3 is 16 residues long. After removal of 5 bases from V and 2 bases from J, the junction contained 9 bases not matched to a gene. CDR1 is SGHDT, CDR2 YYEEEE, per germline. The CDR3 loop reads CASSNNRGATYNEQFF. CDR3 coding DNA: TGTGCCAGCAGTAACAACAGGGGGGCCACCTACAATGAGCAGTTCTTC.

The gene calls are TRBV28 and TRBJ1-2; 7 bases align to TRBD1. Germline CDR1 reads MDHEN; CDR2 reads SYDVKM. V shed 6 bases and J 1 base; nucleotides not matched to a gene: 5. This CDR3 has 14 residues. The DNA for the CDR3 is TGTGCCAGCAGGCAGGGGGTCCATAACTATGGCTACACCTTC. Amino acids: CASRQGVHNYGYTF.

This sequence joins TRBV19 and TRBJ2-3, with D possibly matching TRBD2 (6 bases). The V and J ends lost 8 bases and 2 bases respectively, with 11 bases between them. Germline V lookup: CDR1 LNHDA, CDR2 SQIVND (reference sequence). The CDR3 contains 13 residues. CDR3 loop: CASGGRLTDTQYF. DNA for the CDR3: TGTGCCAGTGGGGGGAGGCTCACAGATACGCAGTATTTT.

The V gene is TRBV19, the J gene TRBJ2-3; D is perhaps TRBD2 (6 bases). The CDR3 length is 14 residues. The germline V and J ends were trimmed by 1 base and 6 bases, with 11 bases remaining between them. Germline V CDR1 and CDR2: LNHDA, SQIVND (reference sequence). Written as DNA, the CDR3 is TGTGCCAGTAGTATAGGGCTAGCGTGGGATACGCAGTATTTT. The encoded protein is CASSIGLAWDTQYF. Full variable domain (remainder filled in from reference TRBV19 and TRBJ2-3): DGGITQSPKYLFRKEGQNVTLSCEQNLNHDAMYWYRQDPGQGLRLIYYSQIVNDFQKGDIAEGYSVSREKKESFPLTVTSAQKNPTAFYLCASSIGLAWDTQYFGPGTRLTVL.

The chain recombines TRBV18 with TRBJ1-5, with 9 bases that match TRBD1. This CDR3 has 16 residues. The germline CDR1 and CDR2 sequences are KGHSH and LQKENI. Trimming at V came to 3 bases and at J to 7 bases, leaving 10 bases not matched to a gene. The DNA for the CDR3 is TGTGCCAGCTCACCTAGCGGGACAGGGAAGGTACAGCCCCAGCATTTT. It codes for CASSPSGTGKVQPQHF. The entire variable domain, with the rest obtained from reference TRBV18 and TRBJ1-5, is as follows: NAGVMQNPRHLVRRRGQEARLRCSPMKGHSHVYWYRQLPEEGLKFMVYLQKENIIDESGMPKERFSAEFPKEGPSILRIQQVVRGDSAAYFCASSPSGTGKVQPQHFGDGTRLSIL.

The rearrangement joins TRBV4-1 to TRBJ2-1; a possible D gene is TRBD1 (6 bases). V gave up 3 bases and J gave up 7 bases, with 22 bases separating them. This CDR3 region has 17 residues. The V gene's germline CDR1 is MGHRA and CDR2 YSYEKL. The DNA for the CDR3 is TGCGCCAGCAGCCAGATAATAACAGGGCCGGGTCCTAATGAGCAGTTCTTC. This gives the protein CASSQIITGPGPNEQFF.

This chain uses TRBV11-2 with TRBJ2-7; D possibly corresponds to TRBD1 (6 bases). CDR1 is SGHAT, CDR2 FQNNGV, per germline. CDR3 length: 13 residues. The germline V and J ends were trimmed by 4 bases and 3 bases, with 10 bases remaining between them. In DNA, the CDR3 is TGTGCCAGCAGCTCTGGACAGCTCTACGAGCAGTACTTC. Translation gives CASSSGQLYEQYF.

The chain couples TRBV9 to TRBJ1-2; 7 positions agree with TRBD1. The ends lost 2 bases at V and 0 bases at J; junction bases unmatched: 13. The CDR3 totals 18 residues. Germline V gives CDR1 SGDLS, CDR2 YYNGEE. CDR3 DNA sequence: TGTGCCAGCAGCGTCCGATCCGACAGGGTGGGTGCTAACTATGGCTACACCTTC. This encodes CASSVRSDRVGANYGYTF.

The chain carries TRBV19 and TRBJ2-1; TRBD2 matches 7 bases. Unmatched junction bases numbered 6, after V lost 4 bases and J lost 0 bases. The CDR3 sequence is 16 residues long. The germline gives CDR1 LNHDA, CDR2 SQIVND (reference sequence). CDR3 protein: CASSRGGSISYNEQFF. The CDR3 coding sequence is TGTGCCAGTAGTAGAGGCGGGAGTATCTCCTACAATGAGCAGTTCTTC.

The chain carries TRBV20-1 and TRBJ2-1; tentatively, D is TRBD2 (5 bases). Trimming took 3 bases from V and 7 from J, leaving 13 bases between them. This CDR3 spans 13 amino acids. The germline V gene encodes CDR1 DFQATT and CDR2 SNEGSKA (reference sequence). The CDR3 bases are TGCAGTGCTAGTGATACGGGGTCTAATGAGCAGTTCTTC. This translates into CSASDTGSNEQFF.

The rearrangement uses TRBV7-2 and TRBJ2-1; 11 bases are shared with TRBD1. The germline V gene encodes CDR1 SGHTA and CDR2 FQGNSA. V lost 1 base, J lost 7 bases, and 6 bases stayed unmatched. The CDR3 has 16 residues. The CDR3 region is CASSLVGGTGGNEQFF. The CDR3 nucleotides are TGTGCCAGCAGCTTAGTGGGTGGGACAGGGGGAAATGAGCAGTTCTTC.

This clone has just one count. This chain uses TRBV7-8 with TRBJ2-3, with D perhaps TRBD1 (5 bases). V was trimmed by 3 bases and J by 3 bases, leaving 10 bases between them. This CDR3 comprises 14 residues. Germline V gene data show CDR1 as SGHVS and CDR2 as FQNEAQ. CDR3 residues: CASSLGSGTDTQYF. For the CDR3, the DNA is TGTGCCAGCAGCTTGGGATCAGGGACAGATACGCAGTATTTT.

CDR3 nucleotide sequence: TGTGCCAGCAGCTCAGTGGGGACACTAAATCAGCCCCAGCATTTT. Translated: CASSSVGTLNQPQHF. The genes are TRBV7-2 and TRBJ1-5; tentatively, D is TRBD1 (6 bases). CDR1 and CDR2 (germline): SGHTA, FQGNSA. Trimming removed 4 bases at V and 4 bases at J, with 14 bases between. CDR3 size: 15 residues.

This chain uses TRBV4-1 with TRBJ1-1; 7 positions match TRBD1. In germline, CDR1 is MGHRA, CDR2 YSYEKL. The V and J ends lost 1 base and 3 bases, in that order; junction bases with no gene match: 14. This CDR3 spans 18 amino acids. Here the CDR3 reads CASSQGLQGHRVDTEAFF. In nucleotides, the CDR3 is TGCGCCAGCAGCCAAGGCTTACAGGGGCATCGGGTTGACACTGAAGCTTTCTTT.